The 2 T cell receptor beta chains listed next were all sequenced from one sample in a study of T cell responses to AZD1222 COVID-19 vaccine. The assay was immunoSEQ multiplex PCR, and TCRdb's table has in-frame clones only and misses some. This table has roughly 140,000 clones, about 90% appearing once. This sample comprised peripheral blood, obtained on day 0 of AZD1222 vaccination. Receptors were obtained from an adult in good health.

The chain joins TRBV11-2 to TRBJ1-2, with D unclear. The V gene's germline CDR1 is SGHAT and CDR2 FQNNGV. V lost 5 bases and J 1 base, leaving 11 bases between the germline ends. The CDR3 covers 14 residues. CDR3 sequence: CASSPKSRNYGYTF. CDR3 sequence (DNA): TGTGCCAGCAGCCCTAAGTCACGTAACTATGGCTACACCTTC.

V usage is TRBV9 and J usage is TRBJ1-6; D unresolved. The CDR3 contains 15 residues. Trimming took off 0 bases at V and 6 bases at J, with 10 bases between the two ends. CDR1 SGDLS and CDR2 YYNGEE come from the germline V gene. In nucleotides, the CDR3 is TGTGCCAGCAGCGTAGATGGGCAGAGTAATTCACCCCTCCACTTT. Translated: CASSVDGQSNSPLHF. Full variable domain (outside the CDR3, taken from reference TRBV9 and TRBJ1-6): DSGVTQTPKHLITATGQRVTLRCSPRSGDLSVYWYQQSLDQGLQFLIQYYNGEERAKGNILERFSAQQFPDLHSELNLSSLELGDSALYFCASSVDGQSNSPLHFGNGTRLTVT.